This TCR beta chain was observed in a study of cytomegalovirus exposure and HLA in healthy donors. Broader study findings: According to a subsequent analysis, TCR clusters from the first cohort were inclined to appear together in the 120 validation repertoires. The study designated around 150 TCR beta chains cytomegalovirus-associated.

V gave up 2 bases and J gave up 2 bases, with 7 bases separating them. The germline V gene has CDR1 MNHEY and CDR2 SVGAGI. This CDR3 has 15 residues. Generated by immunoSEQ multiplex PCR, the TCRdb table keeps only in-frame clones and is missing some. Of tens of thousands of clones listed, roughly 95% are singletons. Concerning this clone itself: Its antigen is not known.

The chain combines TRBV6-5 with TRBJ2-6; tentative D call: TRBD2 (5 bases). Sequencing was performed on PBMCs. The TCR originated in a woman aged 18 to 35 in good health and CMV-seropositive. CDR3 amino acids: CASSYLGAGANVLTF. The CDR3 coding sequence is TGTGCCAGCAGTTACCTGGGAGCTGGGGCCAACGTCCTGACTTTC.